This TCR beta chain was captured by sequencing in a study of beta chain features in type 1 diabetes. Expressed TCRB transcripts were sequenced, since all the RNA that had been isolated was reverse transcribed. The average output of naive, central memory and regulatory T cell samples was several million reads. Repertoires were generated with immunoSEQ multiplex PCR, while TCRdb's copy carries only in-frame clones and drops some. The data contain fewer than 650,000 clones, 15% of them seen just once; the ten biggest clones take up approximately 0.087%. Heparinised blood was drawn once per donor, averaging approximately 100 mL. Each of the sorted populations had a purity greater than 95%. Trimming removed 0 bases at V and 7 bases at J, with 15 bases between. The germline CDR1 and CDR2 sequences are LGHNA and YSLEER. The CDR3 runs 16 residues.

Sequenced input: naive CD4+ T cells from blood. This TCR was sampled from a man between 18 and 35 years old in good health. J is TRBJ1-4 and V is TRBV4-3; the D gene is possibly TRBD1 (5 bases). CDR3 nucleotides: TGCGCCAGCAGCCAAGATACGGCAGGGAGTCGTGAAAAACTGTTTTTT. This codes for CASSQDTAGSREKLFF.